These 32 T cell receptor beta chains were sequenced from one sample in a study of T cell responses to AZD1222 COVID-19 vaccine. Generated by immunoSEQ multiplex PCR, the TCRdb table keeps only in-frame clones and is missing some. The table includes around 120,000 clones, 70% to 90% detected once. Sequencing was performed on peripheral blood, taken on day 0 of MenACWY control vaccination. These receptors all stem from an adult in good health.

The chain couples TRBV7-3 to TRBJ1-1, with no clear D. The CDR3 covers 15 residues. Germline loops: CDR1 SGHTA, CDR2 FQGTGA. The V and J ends lost 2 bases and 1 base respectively, with 11 bases between them. CDR3 DNA: TGTGCCAGCAGCTTAGTCCCAGGCGGGAACACTGAAGCTTTCTTT. Amino acids: CASSLVPGGNTEAFF.

The rearrangement uses TRBV7-9 and TRBJ1-2; 8 nucleotides agree with TRBD1. Germline CDR1 SEHNR, CDR2 FQNEAQ (reference sequence). The CDR3 runs 14 residues. V gave up 5 bases and J gave up 6 bases; unmatched junction bases: 8. The CDR3 nucleotides are TGTGCCAGCAGCCCCAGACAGGGGTTGGATGGCTACACCTTC. Translating gives CASSPRQGLDGYTF.

This chain joins TRBV28 and TRBJ1-1, with 7 nucleotides matching TRBD1. The germline V gene encodes CDR1 MDHEN and CDR2 SYDVKM. The CDR3 is 16 residues long. The J segment lost 7 bases and the V segment lost 3 bases, leaving 14 bases of the junction unmatched. For the CDR3, the DNA is TGTGCCAGCAGTTTCCCCGCTCTAGCCGGGACAGATGAAGCTTTCTTT. Protein product: CASSFPALAGTDEAFF. The full variable domain, in which reference TRBV28 and TRBJ1-1 provide the parts outside the CDR3, is DVKVTQSSRYLVKRTGEKVFLECVQDMDHENMFWYRQDPGLGLRLIYFSYDVKMKEKGDIPEGYSVSREKKERFSLILESASTNQTSMYLCASSFPALAGTDEAFFGQGTRLTVV.

V gene TRBV11-2 combines with J gene TRBJ1-6; 7 bases agree with TRBD1. The CDR3 contains 16 residues. J lost 4 bases, V lost 5 bases, and 8 bases had no gene match. The germline V gene has CDR1 SGHAT and CDR2 FQNNGV. The CDR3 DNA is TGTGCCAGCAGCGGAGGGAGGGGACAGTATAATTCACCCCTCCACTTT. Its translation: CASSGGRGQYNSPLHF.

This rearrangement joins TRBV10-3 to TRBJ1-2; no clear D gene. This CDR3 is 14 amino acids long. Per germline, CDR1 ENHRY and CDR2 SYGVKD. Trimming left V 3 bases short and J 5 bases short, with 13 bases between. Written as DNA, the CDR3 is TGTGCCATCAGTGAAAGGACTTCCGGGTATGGCTACACCTTC. Translating it yields CAISERTSGYGYTF.

The rearrangement links TRBV5-4 to TRBJ1-2, with D unresolved. The CDR3 spans 17 residues. Between the trimmed V and J ends, which lost 0 bases and 4 bases, there was a span of 19 bases. The germline V gene has CDR1 SGHNT and CDR2 YYREEE (reference sequence). CDR3 sequence: CASSLVVIAPLTYGYTF. In DNA, the CDR3 is TGTGCCAGCAGCTTGGTTGTTATAGCTCCGTTAACCTATGGCTACACCTTC.

In its sample, this clone was seen a few times. The genes are TRBV25-1 and TRBJ1-4, with 10 bases matching TRBD1. Trimming took 3 bases from V and 7 from J; bases not matched to a gene: 5. CDR3 size: 15 residues. Germline V CDR1 and CDR2: MGHDK, SYGVNS. The CDR3 loop is CASSDPGQGIEKLFF. In DNA, the CDR3 is TGTGCCAGCAGTGATCCGGGACAGGGGATTGAAAAACTGTTTTTT.

This clone was recorded only once. The gene calls are TRBV5-1 and TRBJ2-5; 8 bases align to TRBD2. In germline, CDR1 is SGHRS, CDR2 YFSETQ. The ends lost 2 bases at V and 2 bases at J; junction bases unmatched: 5. The CDR3 totals 15 residues. As DNA, the CDR3 is TGCGCCAGCAGCTTACTACTAGCGGAACAAGAGACCCAGTACTTC. This sequence encodes CASSLLLAEQETQYF. Based on the CDR3 plus reference TRBV5-1 and TRBJ2-5, the full variable domain is KAGVTQTPRYLIKTRGQQVTLSCSPISGHRSVSWYQQTPGQGLQFLFEYFSETQRNKGNFPGRFSGRQFSNSRSEMNVSTLELGDSALYLCASSLLLAEQETQYFGPGTRLLVL.

This clone showed up just once. The J gene is TRBJ2-1, the V gene TRBV19; 9 bases line up with TRBD1. Germline lookup yields CDR1 LNHDA and CDR2 SQIVND (reference sequence). The CDR3 runs 15 residues. The V and J ends lost 3 bases and 7 bases, in that order; junction bases with no gene match: 7. The DNA of the CDR3 is TGTGCCAGTAGTATTATGGGACAGGGTCTGAATGAGCAGTTCTTC. Protein product: CASSIMGQGLNEQFF.

V usage is TRBV20-1 and J usage is TRBJ2-7; D unclear. The CDR3 length is 11 residues. The V end was cut by 3 bases, the J end by 9 bases, with 12 bases between. CDR1 is DFQATT and CDR2 is SNEGSKA in the germline V gene (reference sequence). In nucleotides, the CDR3 is TGCAGTGCTAGGGGTAAGGGTGGGCAGTACTTC. Translated: CSARGKGGQYF.

The gene calls are TRBV27 and TRBJ1-1, with a tentative D call TRBD1 (5 bases). The CDR3 totals 15 residues. Per germline, CDR1 MNHEY and CDR2 SMNVEV (reference sequence). Trimming shortened V by 6 bases and J by 3 bases, and 17 bases separated the two germline ends. CDR3 amino acids: CASRGSREAYTEAFF. The CDR3 DNA reads as TGTGCCAGCAGGGGTTCCAGGGAAGCGTACACTGAAGCTTTCTTT.

The chain is built from TRBV9 and TRBJ1-2; D gene unclear. Germline CDR1 reads SGDLS; CDR2 reads YYNGEE. This CDR3 contains 15 residues. V was cut by 0 bases and J by 1 base, with 10 bases left in between. The CDR3 region has the DNA TGTGCCAGCAGCGTAGATCCACCCGGTAACTATGGCTACACCTTC. This codes for CASSVDPPGNYGYTF.

The gene calls are TRBV19 and TRBJ2-7, with D perhaps being TRBD1 or TRBD2 (5 bases each). The V end lost 4 bases, the J end lost 5 bases, and 15 bases lay between the germline ends. Per the germline V gene, CDR1 is LNHDA and CDR2 is SQIVND (reference sequence). The CDR3 is 14 amino acids. The DNA of the CDR3 is TGTGCCAGTAGTAAGTTCGTCAGGGAGAACGAGCAGTACTTC. Its protein is CASSKFVRENEQYF.

V and J are TRBV7-2 and TRBJ2-5; D not certain. The CDR3 totals 14 residues. Deletions cut 0 bases from V and 5 bases from J, with 10 bases between. From germline, CDR1 is SGHTA and CDR2 FQGNSA. This CDR3 reads CASSLAGFGETQYF. The CDR3 coding sequence is TGTGCCAGCAGCTTAGCGGGGTTTGGGGAGACCCAGTACTTC.

The chain links TRBV6-4 to TRBJ1-4; the D gene is possibly TRBD1 (6 bases). The germline V gene encodes CDR1 MRHNA and CDR2 SNTAGT. V lost 9 bases, J lost 7 bases, and 12 bases lay in between. This CDR3 has 12 amino acids. CDR3 nucleotides: TGTGCCAGTTCAGGGGACATTGAAAAACTGTTTTTT. It encodes CASSGDIEKLFF.

The chain combines TRBV7-9 with TRBJ1-1; 8 bases agree with TRBD1. In germline, CDR1 is SEHNR, CDR2 FQNEAQ (reference sequence). This CDR3 is 16 amino acids long. V trimming: 5 bases; J trimming: 0 bases; junction bases outside the gene matches: 8. The CDR3 spells CASSKTGAQLNTEAFF. CDR3 nucleotides: TGTGCCAGCAGCAAGACAGGGGCCCAATTGAACACTGAAGCTTTCTTT.

This chain uses TRBV19 with TRBJ1-3; 8 nucleotides line up with TRBD1. Trimming cost V 4 bases and J 2 bases; bases outside gene matches: 1. In germline, CDR1 is LNHDA, CDR2 SQIVND (reference sequence). The CDR3 spans 14 residues. The CDR3 reads CASSTGGPGNTIYF. CDR3 DNA sequence: TGTGCCAGTAGTACAGGGGGCCCTGGAAACACCATATATTTT.

The V call is TRBV30, the J call TRBJ2-4; the D gene is possibly TRBD2 (5 bases). The germline V gene has CDR1 GTSNPN and CDR2 SVGIG (reference sequence). The CDR3 extends over 14 amino acids. The V end was cut by 3 bases, the J end by 1 base, with 10 bases between. Written as DNA, the CDR3 is TGTGCCTGGAGCCCGGGAAGGGCCAAAAACATTCAGTACTTC. It specifies CAWSPGRAKNIQYF.

The chain recombines TRBV4-2 with TRBJ2-1; 9 bases fit TRBD2. Germline V gives CDR1 LGHNA, CDR2 YNFKEQ. The CDR3 runs 16 residues. Trimming at V came to 4 bases and at J to 8 bases, leaving 12 bases not matched to a gene. The CDR3 protein is CASSLPSRGGDDEQFF. CDR3 in DNA: TGTGCCAGCAGCCTCCCCTCGCGGGGGGGCGATGATGAGCAGTTCTTC.

A note on this clone: Different DNA sequences within this sample yield the same CDR3. The CDR3 DNA reads TGCGCCAGCAGCCTTGATCAAGAGACCCAGTACTTC. It yields the protein CASSLDQETQYF. The V call is TRBV5-1, the J call TRBJ2-5; no firm D call. The germline V gene has CDR1 SGHRS and CDR2 YFSETQ. There are 12 residues in the CDR3. V was pared by 4 bases and J by 2 bases, with 6 bases between.

The V call is TRBV5-5, the J call TRBJ2-7; either TRBD1 or TRBD2 may fit D (5 bases each). V lost 1 base and J lost 7, with 24 bases in between. The germline V gene has CDR1 SGHKS and CDR2 YYEKEE (reference sequence). The CDR3 totals 17 residues. This CDR3 reads CASSLSMPIRGEGEQYF. Here the CDR3 DNA reads TGTGCCAGCAGCTTGTCCATGCCGATACGGGGCGAAGGAGAGCAGTACTTC.

This chain links TRBV19 with TRBJ1-6, with 9 bases that match TRBD1. The length of the CDR3 is 17 residues. Germline values: CDR1 LNHDA, CDR2 SQIVND (reference sequence). The V and J ends lost 5 bases and 7 bases, in that order; junction bases with no gene match: 12. The CDR3 sequence is CASSGIGTGTSNSPLHF. The CDR3 DNA sequence: TGTGCCAGTAGTGGCATCGGGACAGGGACCTCAAATTCACCCCTCCACTTT.

This chain uses TRBV5-1 with TRBJ2-7; D possibly corresponds to TRBD1 (5 bases). The germline V and J ends were trimmed by 1 base and 2 bases, with 10 bases remaining between them. This CDR3 has 14 residues. Per the germline V gene, CDR1 is SGHRS and CDR2 is YFSETQ. CDR3 amino acids: CASSLQGAPYEQYF. The CDR3 DNA follows: TGCGCCAGCAGCTTGCAAGGGGCCCCCTACGAGCAGTACTTC.

The chain is built from TRBV12-2 and TRBJ2-7; the table assigns TRBD1, which was not confirmed against the DNA. TRBV12-2 constitutes a pseudogene. The length of the CDR3 is 16 residues. CDR3 protein: CASRSPLMRGPYEQYF. The CDR3 region has the DNA TGTGCAAGTCGTTCTCCGCTTATGAGGGGGCCCTACGAGCAGTACTTC.

This chain links TRBV4-2 with TRBJ2-3; TRBD1 or TRBD2 may be the D gene (6 bases each). Trimming left V 1 base short and J 1 base short, with 21 bases between. This CDR3 comprises 19 residues. In germline, CDR1 is LGHNA, CDR2 YNFKEQ. As DNA, the CDR3 is TGTGCCAGCAGCCAAGGGTCGGGGGCGTCTCCCAGTGGCACAGATACGCAGTATTTT. Its protein is CASSQGSGASPSGTDTQYF.

The chain recombines TRBV24-1 with TRBJ2-7; a weak D match, TRBD2 (6 bases). In germline, CDR1 is KGHDR, CDR2 SFDVKD. This CDR3 has 15 amino acids. Trimming removed 7 bases at V and 3 bases at J, with 18 bases between. CDR3 residues: CATSGWDGGGYEQYF. CDR3 coding DNA: TGTGCCACCAGCGGTTGGGACGGGGGAGGCTACGAGCAGTACTTC.

This clone turned up a few times. The V gene is TRBV5-1, the J gene TRBJ1-5, with D maybe TRBD1 (5 bases). Germline CDR1 SGHRS, CDR2 YFSETQ. V dropped 1 base and J dropped 2 bases, with 7 bases sitting between them. The CDR3 sequence is 14 residues long. Here the CDR3 DNA reads TGCGCCAGCAGCTTGATGGGGGGCAATCAGCCCCAGCATTTT. Translated: CASSLMGGNQPQHF.

The chain recombines TRBV30 with TRBJ1-2, with D unresolved. The germline CDR1 and CDR2 sequences are GTSNPN and SVGIG (reference sequence). This CDR3 has 10 residues. The V and J ends lost 5 bases and 8 bases respectively, with 9 bases between them. The CDR3 here is CAWLTEGYTF. Written as DNA, the CDR3 is TGTGCCTGGCTTACAGAGGGCTACACCTTC.

The chain recombines TRBV5-1 with TRBJ1-2; D gene ambiguous. Trimming removed 5 bases from V and 8 bases from J, with 19 bases in between. CDR1 and CDR2 (germline): SGHRS, YFSETQ. The CDR3 is 14 residues long. The CDR3 DNA sequence: TGCGCCAGCAGTCTCACGGATCAGGAGAAGGGCTACACCTTC. This translates into CASSLTDQEKGYTF.

The rearrangement joins TRBV9 to TRBJ2-5; 9 nucleotides agree with TRBD2. The CDR3 has 14 amino acids. V lost 4 bases to trimming and J lost 5 bases; unmatched junction nucleotides: 6. Per the germline V gene, CDR1 is SGDLS and CDR2 is YYNGEE. The CDR3 loop reads CASSPLAGWETQYF. The CDR3 DNA reads TGTGCCAGCAGCCCGCTAGCGGGGTGGGAGACCCAGTACTTC.

The CDR3 DNA follows: TGTGCCAGCAGTTTTCACGCGGGTTACCCCTATAATTCACCCCTCCACTTT. As protein: CASSFHAGYPYNSPLHF. V and J are TRBV7-2 and TRBJ1-6, with D unresolved. The germline V gene has CDR1 SGHTA and CDR2 FQGNSA. The CDR3 has 17 amino acids. V was pared by 6 bases and J by 2 bases, with 17 bases between.

CDR3 nucleotide sequence: TGTGCCAGCAGGACGACAGGTGCAACTAATGAAAAACTGTTTTTT. Its protein product is CASRTTGATNEKLFF. V gene TRBV6-5 combines with J gene TRBJ1-4; tentatively, D is TRBD1 (6 bases). CDR1 and CDR2 (germline): MNHEY, SVGAGI. V lost 6 bases to trimming and J lost 0 bases, with 11 bases between them. CDR3 length: 15 residues.